Below are 6 T cell receptor beta chains sequenced from a single sample in a study of cytomegalovirus exposure and HLA in healthy donors. The PCR had 60 Vbeta and 13 Jbeta primers. Sequencing was performed with immunoSEQ multiplex PCR; in TCRdb, only in-frame clones are kept and a portion is missing. Here the sample spans fewer than 200,000 clones, roughly four fifths being singletons. Sample: PBMCs. The origin of the receptors is a middle-aged man in good health and CMV-seronegative.

The chain uses TRBV9 and TRBJ1-1, with TRBD1 matching over 12 bases. V gave up 0 bases and J gave up 7 bases; unmatched junction bases: 7. The CDR3 is 16 residues long. Germline CDR1 and CDR2: SGDLS and YYNGEE. The CDR3 DNA follows: TGTGCCAGCAGCGTAGGATGGGACAGGGGGCTGGGTGAAGCTTTCTTT. It yields the protein CASSVGWDRGLGEAFF.

The CDR3 DNA follows: TGTGCCAGCAGTACAGGGGTCTCACGGCCAGATACGCAGTATTTT. It specifies CASSTGVSRPDTQYF. The V and J genes are TRBV2 and TRBJ2-3; 7 positions match TRBD1. This CDR3 comprises 15 residues. V dropped 5 bases and J dropped 4; count of bases not matched to a gene: 9. Germline V lookup: CDR1 SNHLY, CDR2 FYNNEI. Drawing the rest from reference TRBV2 and TRBJ2-3, the complete variable domain is EPEVTQTPSHQVTQMGQEVILRCVPISNHLYFYWYRQILGQKVEFLVSFYNNEISEKSEIFDDQFSVERPDGSNFTLKIRSTKLEDSAMYFCASSTGVSRPDTQYFGPGTRLTVL.

The chain carries TRBV5-1 and TRBJ2-3; 9 bases agree with TRBD2. Unmatched junction bases numbered 4, after V lost 6 bases and J lost 2 bases. This CDR3 spans 14 amino acids. In germline, CDR1 is SGHRS, CDR2 YFSETQ. CDR3 sequence reads: CASTSSGDTDTQYF. The CDR3 DNA reads TGCGCCAGCACATCTAGCGGGGACACAGATACGCAGTATTTT.

This clone came up a few times. The genes are TRBV2 and TRBJ2-3; the match to TRBD1 covers 9 bases. The V and J ends lost 6 bases and 8 bases, in that order; junction bases with no gene match: 6. This CDR3 contains 13 residues. The germline CDR1 and CDR2 sequences are SNHLY and FYNNEI. CDR3 in amino acids: CASRWTGVTTQYF. The CDR3 DNA follows: TGTGCCAGCAGATGGACAGGGGTTACTACGCAGTATTTT.

The chain couples TRBV27 to TRBJ2-7; no clear D. Germline-derived CDR1 and CDR2 are MNHEY and SMNVEV (reference sequence). The length of the CDR3 is 13 residues. The V end lost 0 bases, the J end lost 3 bases, and 6 bases lay between the germline ends. The CDR3 coding sequence is TGTGCCAGCAGTTTATCGTCAGGCTACGAGCAGTACTTC. This translates into CASSLSSGYEQYF.

J is TRBJ2-1 and V is TRBV19; D possibly corresponds to TRBD1 (5 bases). CDR3 length: 13 amino acids. V lost 3 bases to trimming and J lost 7 bases, with 10 bases between them. The germline V gene has CDR1 LNHDA and CDR2 SQIVND (reference sequence). The CDR3 DNA follows: TGTGCCAGTAGTATTCAGGGCTGGAATGAGCAGTTCTTC. It translates to CASSIQGWNEQFF. Variable domain in full (rest from reference TRBV19 and TRBJ2-1): DGGITQSPKYLFRKEGQNVTLSCEQNLNHDAMYWYRQDPGQGLRLIYYSQIVNDFQKGDIAEGYSVSREKKESFPLTVTSAQKNPTAFYLCASSIQGWNEQFFGPGTRLTVL.